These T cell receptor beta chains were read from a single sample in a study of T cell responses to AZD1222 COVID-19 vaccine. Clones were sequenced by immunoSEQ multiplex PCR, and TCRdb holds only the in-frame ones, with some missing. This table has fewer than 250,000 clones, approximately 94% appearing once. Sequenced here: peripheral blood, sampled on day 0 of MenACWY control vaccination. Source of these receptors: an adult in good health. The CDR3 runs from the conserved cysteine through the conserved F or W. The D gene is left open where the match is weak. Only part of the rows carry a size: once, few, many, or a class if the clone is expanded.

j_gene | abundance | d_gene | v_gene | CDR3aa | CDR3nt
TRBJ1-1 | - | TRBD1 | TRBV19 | CASSTGQGMTNTEAFF | TGTGCCAGTAGTACAGGACAGGGGATGACAAACACTGAAGCTTTCTTT
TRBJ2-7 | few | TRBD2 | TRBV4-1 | CASSPSPLAGGYEQYF | TGCGCCAGCAGCCCTAGTCCCCTAGCGGGGGGCTACGAGCAGTACTTC
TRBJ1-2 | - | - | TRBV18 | CASSPQGANYGYTF | TGTGCCAGCTCACCACAGGGGGCTAACTATGGCTACACCTTC
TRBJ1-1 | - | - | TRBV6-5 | CASSPQGGGTEAFF | TGTGCCAGCAGTCCACAGGGCGGTGGCACTGAAGCTTTCTTT
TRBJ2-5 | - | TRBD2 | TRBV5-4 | CASSKAGEETQYF | TGTGCCAGCAGCAAAGCGGGGGAAGAGACCCAGTACTTC
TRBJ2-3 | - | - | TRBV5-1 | CASSSSALDTQYF | TGCGCCAGCAGCTCCTCAGCGTTAGATACGCAGTATTTT
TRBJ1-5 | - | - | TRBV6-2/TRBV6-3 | CASSTINQPQHF | TGTGCCAGCAGTACGATTAATCAGCCCCAGCATTTT
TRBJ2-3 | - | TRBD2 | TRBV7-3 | CASSFGGGATDTQYF | TGTGCCAGCAGCTTTGGCGGGGGGGCAACAGATACGCAGTATTTT
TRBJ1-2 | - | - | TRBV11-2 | CASSLDNYGYTF | TGTGCCAGCAGCTTAGACAACTATGGCTACACCTTC
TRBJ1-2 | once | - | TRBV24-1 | CATSDNRVTYTF | TGTGCCACCAGTGACAACAGGGTTACCTACACCTTC
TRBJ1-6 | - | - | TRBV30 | CAWSGLNSYNSPLHF | TGTGCCTGGAGTGGACTCAACTCCTATAATTCACCCCTCCACTTT
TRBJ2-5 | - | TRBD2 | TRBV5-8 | CASAGGSGRSWYQETQYF | TGTGCCAGCGCTGGGGGTAGCGGGAGGTCTTGGTACCAAGAGACCCAGTACTTC